The entry below gives a single TCR beta chain sequence along with its context. Its specific antigen is unknown. Base qualities were left out, and no much larger clone turns up one base away. TCRbeta CDR3 regions were amplified from genomic DNA by means of the immunoSEQ Assay, a bias-controlled multiplex PCR. Concerning the study's data processing: Within the assay, amplification of reference gene primers was used to estimate how many nucleated cells each sample contained. To quantify the absolute abundance of each unique TCRbeta CDR3 rearrangement, sequence reads were collapsed and filtered. Productive Simpson clonality was computed per sample as the square root of Simpson's diversity index over productive rearrangements. Drawn from immuneACCESS, this table holds only the in-frame rearrangements with V and J called that TCRdb kept. Clones are partly lost; checked studies trace under half to an unresolved V gene and leave the rest unexplained. V, J and clone size were drawn from that table, and D and trimming were deduced from the DNA. This sample holds 150,000 to 200,000 clones; over 70% were observed only once. The top ten constitute roughly 19% of the sample.

Another Seattle source contributed samples from volunteer blood donors who had recovered from COVID-19. The collaborating institutions used their own protocols to collect whole blood in K2EDTA tubes. For TCRbeta analysis, collaborators shipped samples in one of three forms: frozen whole blood, isolated PBMCs, or DNA extracted from either of those sample types. The data originate from a study of blood T cell repertoires in COVID-19 (dated by TCRdb to 2020 to 2022). Some background on the complete study: Samples from collaborators originated in the United States, Italy and Spain and spanned both the acute and convalescent phases of COVID-19. Where available, HLA class I and class II types were taken from metadata supplied by the sample provider and were not determined by assay-based typing. Nearly every sample came with metadata listing a de-identified subject ID, COVID-19 status, age in years and sex. The dataset comprised deeply sampled blood TCRbeta repertoires from subjects exposed to, actively infected with, or recovered from COVID-19. The samples were drawn from the first 160 participants of the ongoing ImmuneRACE study and from 950 to 1,500 subjects provided by 6 global collaborators. The repertoires were released in a freely available public database meant as a resource for research on the immune response to SARS-CoV-2. The prospective study material was composed of cDNA or gDNA derived from T cells, B-cell-depleted T cells, or PBMCs. Study-wide findings and limitations: The quantity of clinical and demographic metadata differed by source and by participant and was supplied without curation.

The CDR3 goes from the cysteine to the phenylalanine over 17 residues. Only the CDR3 portion is preserved as DNA: 51 bases, with reading frame beginning at the first base. CDR1 and CDR2 were assigned from the germline V gene as SGHTS and YDEGEE. The germline V and J ends show losses of 5 bases and 2 bases respectively, and no gene match explains 12 bases of the junction. The sequencing sample was made of peripheral blood. The V and J segments used are TRBV5-8 and TRBJ2-4, with TRBD2 matching 8 junction bases. The TCR was taken from a woman in her 70s who had recovered from COVID-19. The CDR3 has the sequence CASRSVRTSISKNIQYF. Read as DNA, the sequence is TGTGCCAGCAGAAGTGTAAGGACTAGCATTTCCAAAAACATTCAGTACTTC.